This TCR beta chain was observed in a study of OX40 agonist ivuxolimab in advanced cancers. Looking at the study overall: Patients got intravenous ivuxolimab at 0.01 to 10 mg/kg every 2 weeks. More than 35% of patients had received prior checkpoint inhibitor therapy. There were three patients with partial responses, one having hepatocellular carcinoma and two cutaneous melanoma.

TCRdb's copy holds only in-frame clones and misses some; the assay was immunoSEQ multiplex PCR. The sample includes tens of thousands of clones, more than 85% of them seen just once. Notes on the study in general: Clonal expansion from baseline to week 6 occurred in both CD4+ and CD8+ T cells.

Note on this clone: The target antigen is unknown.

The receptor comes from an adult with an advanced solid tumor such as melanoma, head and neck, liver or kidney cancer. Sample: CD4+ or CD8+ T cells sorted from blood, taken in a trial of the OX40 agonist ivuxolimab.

CDR3 sequence reads: CASSGTSGPTDTQYF. CDR3 sequence (DNA): TGTGCCAGCAGCGGGACTAGCGGCCCCACAGATACGCAGTATTTT. This chain links TRBV2 with TRBJ2-3, with 11 bases fitting TRBD2. Germline V gene sequence: CDR1 SNHLY, CDR2 FYNNEI. The CDR3 is 15 amino acids. V lost 6 bases to trimming and J lost 2 bases; unmatched junction nucleotides: 4. The complete variable domain, with remaining parts taken from reference TRBV2 and TRBJ2-3, reads EPEVTQTPSHQVTQMGQEVILRCVPISNHLYFYWYRQILGQKVEFLVSFYNNEISEKSEIFDDQFSVERPDGSNFTLKIRSTKLEDSAMYFCASSGTSGPTDTQYFGPGTRLTVL.